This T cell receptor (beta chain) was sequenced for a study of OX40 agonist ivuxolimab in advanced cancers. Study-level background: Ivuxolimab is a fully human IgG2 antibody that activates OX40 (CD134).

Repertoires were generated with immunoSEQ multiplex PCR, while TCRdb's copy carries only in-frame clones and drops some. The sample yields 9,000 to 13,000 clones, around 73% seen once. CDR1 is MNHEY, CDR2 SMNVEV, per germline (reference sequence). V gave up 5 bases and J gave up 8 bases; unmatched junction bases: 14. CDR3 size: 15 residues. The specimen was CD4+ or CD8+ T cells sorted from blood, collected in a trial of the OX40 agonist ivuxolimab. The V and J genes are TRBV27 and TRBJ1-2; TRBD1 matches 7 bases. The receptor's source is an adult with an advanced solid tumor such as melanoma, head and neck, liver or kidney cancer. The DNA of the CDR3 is TGTGCCAGCAGTCTCTCGGGTCCGGGACAGAGGGGCTACACCTTC. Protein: CASSLSGPGQRGYTF.